This TCR beta chain was sequenced during a study of CXCR3-negative and CXCR3-positive naive CD8 T cells. Study-level findings and limits: Within a donor, both naive subsets shared TRBV-TRBJ usage, unlike memory cells. Cryopreserved cells partially lost CXCR3 expression, and fresh PBMCs were used in most assays.

With UMI labels, 5' RACE was used to prepare the TRB cDNA libraries. From its re-call of the 5' RACE reads, TCRdb lists each CDR3 protein once, without DNA. Its table lists roughly 70,000 distinct CDR3 sequences. Remarks on this clonotype: Its specificity is not known.

Germline V lookup: CDR1 LGHDT, CDR2 YNNKEL (reference sequence). CDR3 size: 14 residues. The chain uses TRBV3-1 and TRBJ2-7. This clonotype was obtained from a human donor in good health. Some clones in this sample may be carry-over from other donors' samples. Sequences were obtained from naive CXCR3- CD8+ T cells from blood. Subset specified: CD45RO-CCR7+CD27+CD95- naive CD8+ T cells lacking CXCR3 (TNR3-). The CDR3 here is CASSQLPGHYEQYF.